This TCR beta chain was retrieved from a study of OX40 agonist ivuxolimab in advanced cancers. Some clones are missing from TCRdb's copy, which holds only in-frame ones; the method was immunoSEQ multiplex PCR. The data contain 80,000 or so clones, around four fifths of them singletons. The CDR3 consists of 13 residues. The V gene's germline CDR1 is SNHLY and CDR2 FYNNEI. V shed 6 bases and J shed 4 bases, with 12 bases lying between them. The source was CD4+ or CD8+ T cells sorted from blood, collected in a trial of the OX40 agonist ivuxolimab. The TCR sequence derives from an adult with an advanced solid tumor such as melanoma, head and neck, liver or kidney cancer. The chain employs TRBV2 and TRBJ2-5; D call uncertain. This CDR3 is CASSWVGRETQYF. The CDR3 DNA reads TGTGCCAGCAGCTGGGTAGGTCGAGAGACCCAGTACTTC. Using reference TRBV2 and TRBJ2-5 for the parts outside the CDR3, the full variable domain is EPEVTQTPSHQVTQMGQEVILRCVPISNHLYFYWYRQILGQKVEFLVSFYNNEISEKSEIFDDQFSVERPDGSNFTLKIRSTKLEDSAMYFCASSWVGRETQYFGPGTRLLVL.